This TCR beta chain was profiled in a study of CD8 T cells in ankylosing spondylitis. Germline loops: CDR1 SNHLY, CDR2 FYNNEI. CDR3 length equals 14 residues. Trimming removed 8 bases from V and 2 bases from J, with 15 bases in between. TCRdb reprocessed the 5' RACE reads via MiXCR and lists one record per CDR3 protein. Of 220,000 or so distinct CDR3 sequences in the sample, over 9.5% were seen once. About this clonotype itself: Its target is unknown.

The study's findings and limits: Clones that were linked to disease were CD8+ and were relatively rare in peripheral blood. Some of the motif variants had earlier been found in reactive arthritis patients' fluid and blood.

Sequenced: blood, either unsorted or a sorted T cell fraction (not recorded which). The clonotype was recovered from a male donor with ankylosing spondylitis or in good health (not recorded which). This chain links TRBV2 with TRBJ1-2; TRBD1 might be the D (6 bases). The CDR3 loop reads CASGSGTSNYGYTF. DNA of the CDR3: TGTGCCAGCGGGTCCGGGACAAGCAACTATGGCTACACCTTC.